A single sample is the source of the 9 T cell receptor beta chains below, sequenced in a study of T cells in Graves' hyperthyroidism and ophthalmopathy (dated by TCRdb to about 2019). Library preparation used multiplex PCR. The instrument given in TCRdb is Illumina HiSeq 2000. The TCR beta CDR3 regions were amplified from the RNA transcripts. The first round of RT-PCR for the TCR CDR3 was performed with the HTBI primer set and the Qiagen OneStep RT-PCR kit. The public reads were reprocessed in TCRdb via fastp at Q25 and MiXCR, keeping in-frame beta chains. Rows merge per CDR3 protein into single entries with the most common DNA and genes. Across this sample there are hundreds of thousands of distinct CDR3 sequences, with 15% to 18% seen only once. The top ten hold over 12% of the sample. Sequencing input: blood. All receptors derive from a woman under 30 with Graves' hyperthyroidism.

V gene TRBV6-1 combines with J gene TRBJ1-2; no definite D call. This CDR3 has 15 residues. V dropped 7 bases and J dropped 0 bases, with 15 bases sitting between them. CDR1 is MNHNS and CDR2 is SASEGT in the germline V gene. CDR3 residues: CASTFRYRPNYGYTF. The CDR3 region has the DNA TGTGCCAGCACCTTTCGGTACCGACCTAACTATGGCTACACCTTC.

This clonotype has ten or more counts. The chain joins TRBV2 to TRBJ1-5; 11 nucleotides line up with TRBD1. V lost 5 bases to trimming and J lost 4 bases; unmatched junction nucleotides: 4. This CDR3 comprises 15 residues. Germline CDR1 SNHLY, CDR2 FYNNEI. As DNA, the CDR3 is TGTGCCAGCAGTCGGGGACAGGGGGGGAATCAGCCCCAGCATTTT. Its translation: CASSRGQGGNQPQHF. Full variable domain (outside the CDR3, taken from reference TRBV2 and TRBJ1-5): EPEVTQTPSHQVTQMGQEVILRCVPISNHLYFYWYRQILGQKVEFLVSFYNNEISEKSEIFDDQFSVERPDGSNFTLKIRSTKLEDSAMYFCASSRGQGGNQPQHFGDGTRLSIL.

On this clonotype: A single base separates this from a much larger clone, so it may be a read error. The genes are TRBV28 and TRBJ1-2; D not certain. CDR1 MDHEN and CDR2 SYDVKM come from the germline V gene. The CDR3 has 13 residues. Trimming took 3 bases from V and 9 from J, leaving 14 bases between them. DNA of the CDR3: TGTGCCAGCAGTTTGGATGGCTATTTGAGCTACACCTTC. As protein: CASSLDGYLSYTF.

This CDR3 reads CASKEEGYRTGEQPQHF. DNA for the CDR3: TGTGCCAGTAAGGAGGAGGGTTACAGGACAGGTGAACAGCCCCAGCATTTT. The gene calls are TRBV19 and TRBJ1-5, with TRBD1 identical over 7 bases. This CDR3 contains 17 residues. The germline CDR1 and CDR2 sequences are LNHDA and SQIVND (reference sequence). Trimming cost V 7 bases and J 7 bases; bases outside gene matches: 19.

This clonotype came up many times. CDR3 loop: CASSPSPGAAMVEQFF. The CDR3 DNA reads as TGTGCCAGCAGCCCCTCCCCCGGAGCGGCTATGGTTGAGCAGTTCTTC. J is TRBJ2-1 and V is TRBV3-1, with D possibly being TRBD2 (5 bases). The CDR3 runs 16 residues. Trimming removed 4 bases from V and 9 bases from J, with 22 bases in between. Germline-derived CDR1 and CDR2 are LGHDT and YNNKEL (reference sequence).

About this clonotype itself: One junction end does not reproduce the germline sequence, and a read error may be involved. V usage is TRBV5-1 and J usage is TRBJ2-7; 9 nucleotides line up with TRBD1. CDR3 length: 16 residues. Germline CDR1 reads SGHRS; CDR2 reads YFSETQ. CDR3 amino acids: CASSLEGTGITYGQYF. The CDR3 coding sequence is TGCGCCAGCAGCTTGGAGGGGACAGGGATAACCTACGGGCAGTACTTC. Looking up the rest from reference TRBV5-1 and TRBJ2-7 gives the full variable domain: KAGVTQTPRYLIKTRGQQVTLSCSPISGHRSVSWYQQTPGQGLQFLFEYFSETQRNKGNFPGRFSGRQFSNSRSEMNVSTLELGDSALYLCASSLEGTGITYGQYFGPGTRLTVT.

The table lists this clonotype with many counts. V usage is TRBV6-2 or TRBV6-3 and J usage is TRBJ2-1; D is uncertain. Germline V gene data show CDR1 as MNHEY and CDR2 as SVGEGT. The CDR3 contains 15 residues. Trimming removed 4 bases from V and 0 bases from J, with 10 bases in between. CDR3 in DNA: TGTGCCAGCAGTTCGGGCAGACGCTCCTACAATGAGCAGTTCTTC. It yields the protein CASSSGRRSYNEQFF.

This clonotype was observed a few times. The chain has TRBV7-9 and TRBJ2-7; D is possibly TRBD1 or TRBD2 (5 bases each). CDR3 size: 14 residues. Germline CDR1 SEHNR, CDR2 FQNEAQ (reference sequence). V lost 6 bases to trimming and J lost 0 bases, with 12 bases between them. The CDR3, as DNA: TGTGCCAGCAGGGGGGAATACTCCTCCTACGAGCAGTACTTC. Translated, it gives CASRGEYSSYEQYF.

CDR3 sequence: CASRPGRGPSYEQYF. The CDR3 bases are TGTGCCAGCAGGCCTGGTAGGGGCCCTTCGTACGAGCAGTACTTC. The chain joins TRBV7-9 to TRBJ2-7, with a possible D match to TRBD1 (5 bases). The ends were cut back, 6 bases at V and 4 bases at J, with 19 bases in the middle. The CDR3 length is 15 residues. From germline, CDR1 is SEHNR and CDR2 FQNEAQ (reference sequence).